This TCR beta chain stems from a study of Graves' ophthalmopathy and Graves' hyperthyroidism. Amplified material comprised TCR beta CDR3 regions derived from RNA transcripts. An initial RT-PCR round employing HTBI primers preceded a second-round multiplex PCR. TCRdb passed the multiplex PCR reads through MiXCR, listing each CDR3 protein once. The sample lists about 620,000 distinct CDR3 sequences; about 20% were seen once. The CDR3 has 13 residues. Germline trimming cut 9 bases from V and 4 bases from J; bases unmatched to any gene: 8. This clonotype was seen many times. This chain links TRBV12-3 or TRBV12-4 with TRBJ1-1; 7 nucleotides line up with TRBD1. The source is a woman between 18 and 30 years old with stable Graves' hyperthyroidism. Some clones in this sample may be carry-over from other donors' samples. The specimen sequenced was peripheral blood. In DNA, the CDR3 is TGTGCCAGTCACGAGGGGGCGCCCACTGAAGCTTTCTTT. This encodes CASHEGAPTEAFF.